The rows below give T cell receptor beta chains drawn from one sample of a study of CD8 T cells in Susac syndrome. TCRdb passed the immunoSEQ multiplex PCR reads through MiXCR, listing each CDR3 protein once. The sample lists approximately 140,000 distinct CDR3 sequences; 90% to 95% were seen once. Specimen: CD8+ T cells from PBMCs. Source of these receptors: a human donor in good health. The CDR3 runs from the conserved cysteine through the conserved F or W. A D gene is named only where the DNA matches it firmly. Only some rows state a clone size, as once, few, many or a class for expanded clones.

DNA	CDR3	size	D	V	J
TGTGCCAGCAGCTTAGTACCTAGCGGATCGACAGATACGCAGTATTTT	CASSLVPSGSTDTQYF	-	TRBD2	TRBV7-2	TRBJ2-3
TGTGCCAGCCTCGACCCCGGGACAGGGGACTCCTACGAGCAGTACTTC	CASLDPGTGDSYEQYF	-	TRBD1	TRBV18	TRBJ2-7
TGTGCCACCAGTGATCACCCGGGCAAGCAGTACTTC	CATSDHPGKQYF	-	-	TRBV24-1	TRBJ2-7
TGCAGTGCTAGATTGGGAGGGCTTGGCACCGGGGAGCTGTTTTTT	CSARLGGLGTGELFF	-	TRBD2	TRBV20-1	TRBJ2-2
TGTGCCAGCAGTTTGAATCTTCGGACACAAGAGACCCAGTACTTC	CASSLNLRTQETQYF	-	-	TRBV27	TRBJ2-5
TGTGCCAGCGGGAACGACTCTTACTTCTACAATGAGCAGTTCTTC	CASGNDSYFYNEQFF	-	-	TRBV3-1	TRBJ2-1
TGTGCCAGCTCACCATGGGCCGGTAGCTCGTCCGATACGCAGTATTTT	CASSPWAGSSSDTQYF	once	-	TRBV18	TRBJ2-3
TGTGCCAGCAGCCCTCTGGCAGGGTGGTCCTATGGCTACACCTTC	CASSPLAGWSYGYTF	-	-	TRBV14	TRBJ1-2
TGCGCCAGCAGCCCTCGTCGGGACAACTCCTACAATGAGCAGTTCTTC	CASSPRRDNSYNEQFF	-	-	TRBV4-1	TRBJ2-1
TGTGCCAGCAGTTTAAGCCCCGGGACAGGGTTCTACAATGAGCAGTTCTTC	CASSLSPGTGFYNEQFF	-	TRBD1	TRBV27	TRBJ2-1
TGTGCCAGCAGCCGGGAGGACAATGAGCAGTTCTTC	CASSREDNEQFF	-	TRBD2	TRBV5-6	TRBJ2-1